Here is one T cell receptor (beta chain) with its context. Here immunoSEQ multiplex PCR was the method, and the copy in TCRdb shows in-frame clones only, minus some. The profile shows roughly 81,000 clones, almost 98% of them singletons. These data originate in a study of technical replicates of blood from several donors. This CDR3 is built from 15 residues. CDR1 SGHRS and CDR2 YFSETQ come from the germline V gene. Trimming removed 0 bases from V and 2 bases from J; junction bases left unmatched: 4. This chain connects TRBV5-1 to TRBJ2-7, with 8 bases matching TRBD2. The sequence derives from a human donor in good health. Sequencing used T cells isolated from PBMCs. The CDR3 protein is CASSLGTSSTYEQYF. For the CDR3, the DNA is TGCGCCAGCAGCTTGGGGACTAGCTCGACCTACGAGCAGTACTTC.